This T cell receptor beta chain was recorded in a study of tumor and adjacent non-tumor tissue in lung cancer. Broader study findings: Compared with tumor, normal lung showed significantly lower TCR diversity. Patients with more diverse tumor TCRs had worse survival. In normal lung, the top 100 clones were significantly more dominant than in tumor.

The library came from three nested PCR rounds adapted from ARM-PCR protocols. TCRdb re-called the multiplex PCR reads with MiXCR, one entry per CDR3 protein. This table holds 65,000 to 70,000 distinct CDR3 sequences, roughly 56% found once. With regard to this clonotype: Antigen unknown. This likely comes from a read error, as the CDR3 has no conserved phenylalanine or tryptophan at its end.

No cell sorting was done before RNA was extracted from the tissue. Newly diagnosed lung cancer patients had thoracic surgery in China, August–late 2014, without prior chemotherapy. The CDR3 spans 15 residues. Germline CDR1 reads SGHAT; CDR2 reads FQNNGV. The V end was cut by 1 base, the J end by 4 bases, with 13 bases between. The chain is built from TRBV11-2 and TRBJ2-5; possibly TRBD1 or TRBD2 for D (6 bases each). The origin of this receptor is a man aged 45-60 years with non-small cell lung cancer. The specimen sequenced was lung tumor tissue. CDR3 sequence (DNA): TGTGCCAGCAGCTTAGTTGGGGGGCGGAGAGAGACCCAGTACATC. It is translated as CASSLVGGRRETQYI.